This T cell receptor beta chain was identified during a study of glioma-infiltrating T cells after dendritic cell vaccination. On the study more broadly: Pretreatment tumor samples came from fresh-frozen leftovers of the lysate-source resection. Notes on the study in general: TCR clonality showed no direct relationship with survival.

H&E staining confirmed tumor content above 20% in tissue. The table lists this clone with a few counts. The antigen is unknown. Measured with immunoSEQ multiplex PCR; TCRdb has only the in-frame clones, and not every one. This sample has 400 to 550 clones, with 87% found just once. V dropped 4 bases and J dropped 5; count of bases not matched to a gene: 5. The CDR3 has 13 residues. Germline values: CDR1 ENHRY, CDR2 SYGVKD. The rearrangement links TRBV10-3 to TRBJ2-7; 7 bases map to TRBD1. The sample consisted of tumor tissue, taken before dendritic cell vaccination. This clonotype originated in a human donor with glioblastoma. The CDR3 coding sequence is TGTGCCATCAGTGGACAGGGTCCCCACGAGCAGTACTTC. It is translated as CAISGQGPHEQYF.